The 15 T cell receptor beta chains below were found in one sample sequenced in a study of cytomegalovirus exposure and HLA in healthy donors (dated by TCRdb to about 2017). Receptor amplification or capture employed the immunoSEQ multiplex PCR assay. For the multiplex PCR, a mixture combining 60 forward primers for TCR Vbeta segments and 13 reverse primers for TCR Jbeta segments was used. Imported from immuneACCESS, the table was reduced by TCRdb to in-frame sequences with V and J called. These copies leave out some clones; in studies compared against another copy, an unresolved V gene accounts for under half, and the cause of the remainder is not known. Across this sample there are approximately 97,000 clones, with 55% to 80% seen only once. Jointly, the top ten make up less than 4% of the sample. Sequencing used PBMCs. These receptors were collected from a man aged 40-50 years in good health and CMV-seronegative.

This clone turned up a few times. The DNA for the CDR3 is TGTGCCAGCAGCCAAGGGGAGGTGTCAGATACGCAGTATTTT. This gives the protein CASSQGEVSDTQYF. The gene calls are TRBV4-2 and TRBJ2-3, with D perhaps TRBD2 (6 bases). There are 14 residues in the CDR3. The V gene's germline CDR1 is LGHNA and CDR2 YNFKEQ. Between the trimmed V and J ends, which lost 1 base and 4 bases, there was a span of 9 bases.

The genes are TRBV4-1 and TRBJ2-5; tentative D call: TRBD2 (6 bases). CDR1 is MGHRA and CDR2 is YSYEKL in the germline V gene. This CDR3 comprises 16 residues. Trimming removed 0 bases from V and 1 base from J, with 12 bases in between. The CDR3 here is CASSQDPRGSQETQYF. The CDR3 nucleotides read TGCGCCAGCAGCCAAGATCCTCGGGGGTCCCAAGAGACCCAGTACTTC.

This clone was recorded once. In nucleotides, the CDR3 is TGTGCCAGCAGCAAACAGGGGGACACTGAAGCTTTCTTT. Its translation is CASSKQGDTEAFF. The chain links TRBV2 to TRBJ1-1, with TRBD1 identical over 8 bases. The CDR3 is 13 amino acids. The V gene's germline CDR1 is SNHLY and CDR2 FYNNEI. Germline trimming cut 6 bases from V and 3 bases from J; bases unmatched to any gene: 3. Based on the CDR3 plus reference TRBV2 and TRBJ1-1, the full variable domain is EPEVTQTPSHQVTQMGQEVILRCVPISNHLYFYWYRQILGQKVEFLVSFYNNEISEKSEIFDDQFSVERPDGSNFTLKIRSTKLEDSAMYFCASSKQGDTEAFFGQGTRLTVV.

A few counts support this clone. This rearrangement joins TRBV10-1 to TRBJ2-7, with 10 bases that match TRBD1. The CDR3 has 15 residues. From germline, CDR1 is WNHNN and CDR2 SYGVQD (reference sequence). V dropped 8 bases and J dropped 0; count of bases not matched to a gene: 7. The CDR3 bases are TGCGCCAGCCCCGAGGGGACAGGGGACTCCTACGAGCAGTACTTC. Protein sequence: CASPEGTGDSYEQYF.

This clone has more than one count but fewer than ten. The chain employs TRBV30 and TRBJ1-1; weak D call: TRBD1 (6 bases). Germline V CDR1 and CDR2: GTSNPN, SVGIG (reference sequence). The CDR3 totals 13 residues. The DNA of the CDR3 is TGTGCGGTGAGGACAGCAGTGTGGACTGAAGCTTTCTTT. As protein: CAVRTAVWTEAFF.

The V call is TRBV18, the J call TRBJ2-2; a possible D gene is TRBD1 (6 bases). There are 16 residues in the CDR3. Trimming cost V 4 bases and J 0 bases, with 12 bases left between them. Germline-derived CDR1 and CDR2 are KGHSH and LQKENI. CDR3 protein: CASSRRTVANTGELFF. CDR3 coding DNA: TGTGCCAGCTCACGTCGGACAGTCGCGAACACCGGGGAGCTGTTTTTT.

This clone came up once. The DNA is left out, because the CDR3 cannot be placed on it with certainty; the CDR3 is given as TCRdb lists it. The CDR3 spells CASSKTSFGTGILEQYF. This rearrangement joins TRBV21-1 to TRBJ2-7; the table's D call TRBD1 went unverified against the DNA. TRBV21-1 is marked as a pseudogene. Both ends counted, the CDR3 spans 17 residues.

V is TRBV28 and J is TRBJ2-7; TRBD1 might be the D (6 bases). CDR1 MDHEN and CDR2 SYDVKM come from the germline V gene. This CDR3 is 16 amino acids long. Trimming left V 6 bases short and J 12 bases short, with 30 bases between. This CDR3 is CASSPPLFGGPPFPYF. Here the CDR3 DNA reads TGTGCCAGCAGCCCACCCCTTTTTGGGGGCCCCCCTTTTCCGTACTTC.

This chain connects TRBV25-1 to TRBJ2-7, with 7 bases aligning to TRBD1. Germline V gene lookup returns CDR1 MGHDK and CDR2 SYGVNS. CDR3 size: 13 residues. The junction had 3 bases not matched to a gene; V was cut back by 5 bases and J by 2 bases. The CDR3 spells CASSRGTAYEQYF. CDR3 sequence (DNA): TGTGCCAGCAGTAGGGGGACAGCCTACGAGCAGTACTTC.

The chain is built from TRBV2 and TRBJ2-5, with 7 bases fitting TRBD1. Unmatched junction bases numbered 1, after V lost 5 bases and J lost 1 base. Germline CDR1 is SNHLY and CDR2 is FYNNEI. This CDR3 has 13 residues. The chain's CDR3 is CASSRQGQETQYF. For the CDR3, the DNA is TGTGCCAGCAGTCGACAGGGCCAAGAGACCCAGTACTTC.

The V and J genes are TRBV5-4 and TRBJ1-3; perhaps TRBD1 as D (5 bases). Germline V lookup: CDR1 SGHNT, CDR2 YYREEE (reference sequence). The CDR3 is made up of 14 amino acids. With 1 base removed from V and 0 bases from J, the gap between germline ends came to 5 bases. CDR3 region: CASSLTGSGNTIYF. CDR3 coding DNA: TGTGCCAGCAGCTTGACAGGCTCTGGAAACACCATATATTTT.

The genes are TRBV27 and TRBJ2-3; 8 nucleotides agree with TRBD2. The CDR3 length is 16 residues. The V segment lost 5 bases and the J segment 2 bases; nucleotides outside the gene matches: 9. Germline-derived CDR1 and CDR2 are MNHEY and SMNVEV (reference sequence). The CDR3 here is CASSPLSGGPTDTQYF. For the CDR3, the DNA is TGTGCCAGCAGTCCCCTGAGCGGGGGACCCACAGATACGCAGTATTTT.

For this clone: An end of the junction does not agree with germline; a read error may underlie this. This specimen includes other DNA sequences encoding the same CDR3. The rearrangement links TRBV5-1 to TRBJ1-1; 8 bases are a match to TRBD1. The CDR3 covers 18 residues. Looked up from germline, CDR1 is SGHRS and CDR2 is YFSETQ. The CDR3 reads CASSLGGPSQGVNTEAFF. The CDR3 region has the DNA TGCGCCAGCAGCTTGGGGGGTCCTTCACAGGGGGTGAACACCGAAGCTTTCTTT. The full variable domain, in which reference TRBV5-1 and TRBJ1-1 provide the parts outside the CDR3, is KAGVTQTPRYLIKTRGQQVTLSCSPISGHRSVSWYQQTPGQGLQFLFEYFSETQRNKGNFPGRFSGRQFSNSRSEMNVSTLELGDSALYLCASSLGGPSQGVNTEAFFGQGTRLTVV.

J is TRBJ2-2 and V is TRBV2; possibly TRBD2 for D (5 bases). Trimming shortened V by 8 bases and J by 4 bases, and 11 bases separated the two germline ends. CDR1 and CDR2 (germline): SNHLY, FYNNEI. CDR3 size: 13 residues. Here the CDR3 DNA reads TGTGCCAGCGGGGAGTGGGGCACCGGGGAGCTGTTTTTT. Amino acids: CASGEWGTGELFF.

This chain joins TRBV19 and TRBJ1-1; perhaps TRBD1 as D (5 bases). The germline gives CDR1 LNHDA, CDR2 SQIVND (reference sequence). This CDR3 has 12 amino acids. Between the trimmed V and J ends, which lost 4 bases and 4 bases, there was a span of 7 bases. Here the CDR3 reads CASSTGSTEAFF. CDR3 nucleotide sequence: TGTGCCAGTAGTACAGGGTCCACTGAAGCTTTCTTT.